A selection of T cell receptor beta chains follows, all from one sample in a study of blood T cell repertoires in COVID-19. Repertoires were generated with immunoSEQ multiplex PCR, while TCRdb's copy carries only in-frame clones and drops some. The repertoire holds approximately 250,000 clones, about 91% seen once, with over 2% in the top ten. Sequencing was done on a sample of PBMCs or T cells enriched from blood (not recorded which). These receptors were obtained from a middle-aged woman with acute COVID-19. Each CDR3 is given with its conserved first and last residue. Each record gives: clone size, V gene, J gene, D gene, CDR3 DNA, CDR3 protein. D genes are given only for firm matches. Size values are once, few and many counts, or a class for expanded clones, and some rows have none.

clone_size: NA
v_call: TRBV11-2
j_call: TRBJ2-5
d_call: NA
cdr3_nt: TGTGCCAGCAGCGACGGGGTTAGGGCCAACCAAGAGACCCAGTACTTC
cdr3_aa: CASSDGVRANQETQYF

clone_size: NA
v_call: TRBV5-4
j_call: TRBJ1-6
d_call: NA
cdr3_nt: TGTGCCAGCAGCTTGGGCGGACAGCCCAATTCACCCCTCCACTTT
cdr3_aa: CASSLGGQPNSPLHF

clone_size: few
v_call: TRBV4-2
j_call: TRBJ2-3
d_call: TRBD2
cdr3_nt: TGTGCCAGCAGCCAAGATCTTCCGCTAGCGGGGGGATCCACAGATACGCAGTATTTT
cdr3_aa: CASSQDLPLAGGSTDTQYF

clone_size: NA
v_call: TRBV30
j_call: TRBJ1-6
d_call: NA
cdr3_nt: TGTGCCTGGAGTGTAGAGGGGAGGCCCTATAATTCACCCCTCCACTTT
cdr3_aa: CAWSVEGRPYNSPLHF

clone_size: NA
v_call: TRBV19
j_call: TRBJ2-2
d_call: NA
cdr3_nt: TGTGCCAGTAGCTCAGGGGTGACCGGGGAGCTGTTTTTT
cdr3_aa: CASSSGVTGELFF

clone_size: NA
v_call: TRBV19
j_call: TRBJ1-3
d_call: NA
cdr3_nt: TGTGCCAGTAGTATAGAGGGGCCGGGAAACACCATATATTTT
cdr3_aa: CASSIEGPGNTIYF

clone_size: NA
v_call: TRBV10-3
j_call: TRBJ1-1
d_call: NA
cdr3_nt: TGTGCCATCTCCCCAGGGAGGGAGACTGAAGCTTTCTTT
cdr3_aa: CAISPGRETEAFF

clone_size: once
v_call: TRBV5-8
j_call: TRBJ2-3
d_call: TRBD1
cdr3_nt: TGTGCCAGCAGCCGGACAGGGTTTAAGAGCACAGATACGCAGTATTTT
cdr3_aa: CASSRTGFKSTDTQYF

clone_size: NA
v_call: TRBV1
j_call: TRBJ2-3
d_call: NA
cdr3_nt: TGCACCAGCAGCCAAGCAGGTCGAGATACGCAGTATTTT
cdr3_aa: CTSSQAGRDTQYF

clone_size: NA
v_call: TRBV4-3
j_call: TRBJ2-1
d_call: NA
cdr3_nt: TGCGCCAGCAGCCAAGGCAGTGACAATGAGCAGTTCTTC
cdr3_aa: CASSQGSDNEQFF

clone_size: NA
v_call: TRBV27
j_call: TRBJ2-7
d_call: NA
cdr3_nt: TGTGCCAGCAGTCCAACGACAGCCTACGAGCAGTACTTC
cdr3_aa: CASSPTTAYEQYF

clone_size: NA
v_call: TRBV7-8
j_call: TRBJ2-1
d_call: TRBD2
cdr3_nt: TGTGCCAGCACATTGACTAGCATGACGAGCAATGAGCAGTTCTTC
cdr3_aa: CASTLTSMTSNEQFF

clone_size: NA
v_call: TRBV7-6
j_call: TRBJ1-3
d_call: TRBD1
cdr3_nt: TGTGCCAGCAGCCCCGCCCGACAGGGGGTAGCGGAGGGAAACACCATATATTTT
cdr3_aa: CASSPARQGVAEGNTIYF

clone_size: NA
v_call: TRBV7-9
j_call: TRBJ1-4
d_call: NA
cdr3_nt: TGTGCCAGCAGGGGCGTAGGTAATGAAAAACTGTTTTTT
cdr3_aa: CASRGVGNEKLFF

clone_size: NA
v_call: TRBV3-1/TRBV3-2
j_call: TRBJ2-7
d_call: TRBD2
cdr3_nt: TGTGCCAGCAGCCCGATGGGCGGGGGGCCCTCCGAGCAGTACTTC
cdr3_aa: CASSPMGGGPSEQYF

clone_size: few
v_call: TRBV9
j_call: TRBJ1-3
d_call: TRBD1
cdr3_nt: TGTGCCAGCAGCTCCCGGGACAGGGTGGGCGCCATATATTTT
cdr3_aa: CASSSRDRVGAIYF

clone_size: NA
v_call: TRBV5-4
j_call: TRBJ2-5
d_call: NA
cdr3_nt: TGTGCCAGCGGAGTATGGAGGCGGGGGCTGGGGGAGACCCAGTACTTC
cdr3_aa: CASGVWRRGLGETQYF

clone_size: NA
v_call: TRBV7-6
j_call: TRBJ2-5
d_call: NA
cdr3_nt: TGTGCCAGCAGCTTAGCGGCTAGGAGGCAAGAGACCCAGTACTTC
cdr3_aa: CASSLAARRQETQYF

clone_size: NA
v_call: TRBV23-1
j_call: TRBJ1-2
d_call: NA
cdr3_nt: TGCACCCCCATCGGGGGGTTAGGTGGCTACACCTTC
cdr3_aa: CTPIGGLGGYTF

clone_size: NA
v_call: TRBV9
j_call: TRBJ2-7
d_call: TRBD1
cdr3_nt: TGTGCCAGCAGCCCAGGGGACAGGAATTTTCACGAGCAGTACTTC
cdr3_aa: CASSPGDRNFHEQYF

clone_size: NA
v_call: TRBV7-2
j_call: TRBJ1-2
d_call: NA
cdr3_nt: TGTGCCAGCAGCCAGCCGAGGGCGCGGGGGTATGGCTACACCTTC
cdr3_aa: CASSQPRARGYGYTF

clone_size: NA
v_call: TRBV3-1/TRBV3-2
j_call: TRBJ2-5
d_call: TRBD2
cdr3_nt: TGTGCCAGCAGCCAAGGGAGCGGGGGGGCCGACGAGACCCAGTACTTC
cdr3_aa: CASSQGSGGADETQYF

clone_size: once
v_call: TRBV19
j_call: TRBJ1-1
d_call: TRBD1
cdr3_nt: TGTGCCACCCAATCAGGGGGCGGGAGCACTGAAGCTTTCTTT
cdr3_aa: CATQSGGGSTEAFF

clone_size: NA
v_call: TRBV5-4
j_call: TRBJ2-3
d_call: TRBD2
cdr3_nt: TGTGCCAGCACCCTAAGAGAGCGGGGGAGCACAGATACGCAGTATTTT
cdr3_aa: CASTLRERGSTDTQYF

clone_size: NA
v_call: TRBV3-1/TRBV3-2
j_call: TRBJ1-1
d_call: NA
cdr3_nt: TGTGCCAGCAGCCAAGGTGGAGTACCTGAAGCTTTCTTT
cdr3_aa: CASSQGGVPEAFF

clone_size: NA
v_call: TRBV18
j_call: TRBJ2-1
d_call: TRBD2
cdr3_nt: TGTGCCAGCTCACCACTGTATGGCGGGGGGGCTACTGAGCAGTTCTTC
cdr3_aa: CASSPLYGGGATEQFF

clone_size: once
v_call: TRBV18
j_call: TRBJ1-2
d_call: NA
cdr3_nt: TGTGCCAGCTCACCAGTGTCAGGGGAAGCTAACTATGGCTACACCTTC
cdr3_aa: CASSPVSGEANYGYTF

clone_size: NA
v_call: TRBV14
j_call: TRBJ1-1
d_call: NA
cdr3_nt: TGTGCCAGCAGCCAAGGTGGTTCAGGGCTGAACACTGAAGCTTTCTTT
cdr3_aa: CASSQGGSGLNTEAFF

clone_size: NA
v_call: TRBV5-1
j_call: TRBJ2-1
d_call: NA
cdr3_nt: TGCGCCAGCAGCTTGGAGGCTAGGGGCCGCTCCTACAATGAGCAGTTCTTC
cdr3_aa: CASSLEARGRSYNEQFF

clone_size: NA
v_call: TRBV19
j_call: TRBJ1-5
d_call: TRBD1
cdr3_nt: TGTGCCAGTAGTATCACACGGACAGGGCGGTATAGCAATCAGCCCCAGCATTTT
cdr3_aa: CASSITRTGRYSNQPQHF

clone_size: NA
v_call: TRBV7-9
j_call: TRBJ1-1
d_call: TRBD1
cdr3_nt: TGTGCCAGCAGCGCCGGACAGGGGAACACTGAAGCTTTCTTT
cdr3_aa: CASSAGQGNTEAFF

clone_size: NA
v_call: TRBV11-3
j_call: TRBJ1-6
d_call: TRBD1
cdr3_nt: TGTGCCAGCAGCTTAGTTGTAGGGACAGGGCCAATTTATAATTCACCCCTCCACTTT
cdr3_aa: CASSLVVGTGPIYNSPLHF

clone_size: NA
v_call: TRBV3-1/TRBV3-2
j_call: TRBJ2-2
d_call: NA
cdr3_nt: TGTGCCAGCAGTCGAGGGACCGGGGAGCTGTTTTTT
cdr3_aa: CASSRGTGELFF

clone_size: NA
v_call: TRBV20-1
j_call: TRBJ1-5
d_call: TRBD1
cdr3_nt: TGCAGTGCTAGTCACGGGACAGGGGTACCCCAACCCGATCAGCCCCAGCATTTT
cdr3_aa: CSASHGTGVPQPDQPQHF

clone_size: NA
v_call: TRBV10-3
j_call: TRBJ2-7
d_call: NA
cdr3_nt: TGTGCCATCAGTTCCAATATTCAGGGATTCTTCTACGAGCAGTACTTC
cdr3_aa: CAISSNIQGFFYEQYF

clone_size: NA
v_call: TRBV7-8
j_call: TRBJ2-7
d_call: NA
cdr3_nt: TGTGCCAGCAGCTTACGGACAGTTGGGGATTCCTACGAGCAGTACTTC
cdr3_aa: CASSLRTVGDSYEQYF

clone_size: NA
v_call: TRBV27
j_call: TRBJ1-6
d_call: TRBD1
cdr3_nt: TGTGCCAGCAGTTCACGACAGGGGCTTTCTTCACCCCTCCACTTT
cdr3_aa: CASSSRQGLSSPLHF

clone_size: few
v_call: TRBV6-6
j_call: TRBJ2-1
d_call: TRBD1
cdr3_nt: TGTGCCAGCAGTTTTCCTGCGGGACAGGGTCCCAATGAGCAGTTCTTC
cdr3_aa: CASSFPAGQGPNEQFF

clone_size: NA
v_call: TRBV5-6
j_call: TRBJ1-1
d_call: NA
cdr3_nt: TGTGCCAGCAGTCGCTGGCGCACCAACAGTGAAGCTTTCTTT
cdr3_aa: CASSRWRTNSEAFF

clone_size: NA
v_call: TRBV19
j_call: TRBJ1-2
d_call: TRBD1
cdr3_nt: TGTGCCAGTAGCACGACAGGGGCGATAGATGGCTACACCTTC
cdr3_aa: CASSTTGAIDGYTF